This T cell receptor beta chain appears in the sequencing data of a study of graft-versus-host responses after intestinal transplantation. Study overall: Among the recipients, all got anti-thymocyte globulin induction and then tacrolimus and steroids for roughly three years.

Produced via immunoSEQ multiplex PCR; TCRdb's table is partial and in-frame only. The sample carries over 10,000 clones, roughly 81% recorded once. From germline, CDR1 is MGHRA and CDR2 YSYEKL. This CDR3 region has 16 residues. The germline V and J ends were trimmed by 0 bases and 6 bases, with 18 bases remaining between them. The sample consisted of PBMCs, taken after intestinal transplantation. The clonotype was recovered from a human patient who received an intestinal transplant, so some T cells may come from the graft donor. The V call is TRBV4-1, the J call TRBJ2-7, with D perhaps TRBD2 (6 bases). In DNA form, the CDR3 reads TGCGCCAGCAGCCAAGATGGGGGGACCGGGGCAAGCGAGCAGTACTTC. Translating it yields CASSQDGGTGASEQYF.